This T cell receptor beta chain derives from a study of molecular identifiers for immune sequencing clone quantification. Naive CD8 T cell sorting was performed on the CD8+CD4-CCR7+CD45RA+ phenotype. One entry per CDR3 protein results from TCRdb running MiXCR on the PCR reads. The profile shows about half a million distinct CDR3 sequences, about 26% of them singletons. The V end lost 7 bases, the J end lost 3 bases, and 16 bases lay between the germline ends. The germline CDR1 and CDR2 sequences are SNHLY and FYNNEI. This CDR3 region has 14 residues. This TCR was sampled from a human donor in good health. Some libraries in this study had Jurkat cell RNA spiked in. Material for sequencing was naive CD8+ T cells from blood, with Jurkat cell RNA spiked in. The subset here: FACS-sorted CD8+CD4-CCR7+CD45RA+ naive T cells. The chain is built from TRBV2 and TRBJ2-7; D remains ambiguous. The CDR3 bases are TGTGCCAGCAACTCCCAGAGAGCTAACTACGAGCAGTACTTC. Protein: CASNSQRANYEQYF.